This TCR beta chain was captured in a study of T-cell reconstitution after alpha-beta-depleted transplantation in children. J was trimmed by 3 bases and V by 0 bases; bases with no gene match: 8. The germline gives CDR1 WNHNN, CDR2 SYGVQD (reference sequence). This CDR3 comprises 18 residues. TCRbeta library preparation incorporated unique molecular identifiers. TCRdb itself ran the PCR reads through MiXCR, one entry per CDR3 protein. Of 80,000 to 100,000 distinct CDR3 sequences in the sample, 20% to 25% are singletons; the top ten hold 20% to 25%. As regards this clonotype: Its antigen is not known.

Study conclusions and caveats: Diversity of TCRbeta at day 60 was high in some patients, arising from surviving recipient T cells and thymic progenitors. One year after transplant, T-cell counts and diversity came mostly from newly produced T cells. Reportedly, only several hundred clones from non-depleted graft cells drove alpha-beta T-cell counts at about two months.

The chain links TRBV10-1 to TRBJ2-2, with 9 bases that match TRBD2. The sequence came from a boy aged 2-9 years with acute lymphoblastic leukemia, due to receive a stem cell transplant. This specimen was PBMCs, taken before TCRalphabeta/CD19-depleted stem cell transplant. CDR3 in amino acids: CASSESGAGGLYTGELFF. The CDR3 DNA sequence: TGCGCCAGCAGTGAGTCCGGCGCGGGAGGGTTGTACACCGGGGAGCTGTTTTTT.